The sequence of this T cell receptor (beta chain) was determined in a study of early T cells in non-severe SARS-CoV-2 infection. In the study overall: Sequencing input comprised bulk RNA from unsorted whole blood; chain pairing was not available.

This clonotype has a count of ten or more. Unique molecular identifiers tagged individual cDNA molecules. One entry per CDR3 protein, called by TCRdb with MiXCR from the 5' RACE reads. The data hold around 50,000 distinct CDR3 sequences, with about an eighth observed a single time. Sequencing was performed on whole blood. The TCR was taken from an adult who was a healthcare worker with PCR-confirmed SARS-CoV-2 infection or an uninfected control (not recorded which).

The CDR3 loop reads CASSLGVYEQYF. CDR3 DNA: TGTGCCAGCAGCTTAGGCGTCTACGAGCAGTACTTC. The rearrangement joins TRBV7-2 to TRBJ2-7; D is ambiguous. From germline, CDR1 is SGHTA and CDR2 FQGNSA. The CDR3 loop spans 12 amino acids. V lost 1 base and J 3 bases, leaving 4 bases between the germline ends.